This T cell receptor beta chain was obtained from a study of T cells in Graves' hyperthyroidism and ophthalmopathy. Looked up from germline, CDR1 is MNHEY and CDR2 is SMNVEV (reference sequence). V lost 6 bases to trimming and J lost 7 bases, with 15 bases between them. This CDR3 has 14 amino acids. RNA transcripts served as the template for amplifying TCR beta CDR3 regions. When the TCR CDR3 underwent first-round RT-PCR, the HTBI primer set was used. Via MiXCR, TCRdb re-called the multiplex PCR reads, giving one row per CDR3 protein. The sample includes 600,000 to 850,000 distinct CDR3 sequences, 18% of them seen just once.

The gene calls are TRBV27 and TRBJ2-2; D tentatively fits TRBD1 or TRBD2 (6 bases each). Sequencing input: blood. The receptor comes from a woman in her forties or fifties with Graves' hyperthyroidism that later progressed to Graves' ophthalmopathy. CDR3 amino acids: CASRGHGGFGELFF. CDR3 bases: TGTGCCAGCAGGGGACACGGAGGGTTCGGGGAGCTGTTTTTT.